A single sample gave rise to the 22 T cell receptor beta chains below, sequenced in a study of molecular identifiers for immune sequencing clone quantification. TCRdb fed the PCR reads into MiXCR, producing one record per CDR3 protein. The data contain 9,700 or so distinct CDR3 sequences, roughly 21% of them singletons. The specimen was naive CD8+ T cells from blood, with Jurkat cell RNA spiked in. Subset noted: FACS-sorted CD8+CD4-CCR7+CD45RA+ naive T cells. These receptors originate from a human donor in good health. Some libraries in this study had Jurkat cell RNA spiked in.

This clonotype counts as medium-sized. The gene calls are TRBV20-1 and TRBJ1-1; a weak D match, TRBD1 (6 bases). Deletions cut 7 bases from V and 1 base from J, with 7 bases between. Germline assignment: CDR1 DFQATT and CDR2 SNEGSKA (reference sequence). The CDR3 contains 11 residues. Here the CDR3 DNA reads TGCAGTGAGGGGGGGAACACTGAAGCTTTCTTT. Residues: CSEGGNTEAFF.

This clonotype showed up just once. A read error may produce the germline difference seen at one junction end. The chain uses TRBV6-5 and TRBJ1-2, with D possibly TRBD1 on 5 matching bases. CDR3 length equals 15 residues. Germline-derived CDR1 and CDR2 are MNHEY and SVGAGI. The CDR3 DNA is TGTGCCAACAGTTACCAGGGCCGTACTAACTATGGCAACACCTTC. It translates to CANSYQGRTNYGNTF.

By share, this clonotype counts as medium-sized. CDR3 residues: CASSEWDSSSTDTQYF. DNA for the CDR3: TGTGCCAGCAGTGAGTGGGACAGCTCTAGCACAGATACGCAGTATTTT. V usage is TRBV6-1 and J usage is TRBJ2-3, with 7 positions matching TRBD1. The germline gives CDR1 MNHNS, CDR2 SASEGT. The CDR3 is 16 amino acids. V dropped 3 bases and J dropped 0; count of bases not matched to a gene: 6.

By its share, this clonotype is medium-sized. CDR3 bases: TGCAGTGCTAGAGGGCTAGCGGACTTCCAAGAGACCCAGTACTTC. It codes for CSARGLADFQETQYF. J is TRBJ2-5 and V is TRBV20-1, with 7 bases identical to TRBD2. Germline V lookup: CDR1 DFQATT, CDR2 SNEGSKA (reference sequence). Trimming removed 1 base from V and 1 base from J; junction bases left unmatched: 6. The length of the CDR3 is 15 residues.

As for this clonotype: Lacking the conserved final phenylalanine or tryptophan, this CDR3 likely reflects a read error. The chain links TRBV29-1 to TRBJ1-1; D not resolved. CDR3 length: 11 amino acids. Looked up from germline, CDR1 is SQVTM and CDR2 is ANQGSEA. The CDR3 sequence: CSGELNTEAFY. The CDR3 DNA follows: TGCAGCGGTGAGTTGAACACCGAAGCTTTCTAT.

This clonotype was detected many times. V usage is TRBV28 and J usage is TRBJ1-1; possible D gene TRBD1, 5 bases. The germline V gene has CDR1 MDHEN and CDR2 SYDVKM. The CDR3 has 10 residues. V dropped 11 bases and J dropped 10 bases, with 14 bases sitting between them. CDR3 nucleotides: TGTGCCGTAGGGGTGGCTCTAGCTTTCTTT. Its translation is CAVGVALAFF.

This clonotype was seen at least ten times. The rearrangement uses TRBV2 and TRBJ1-2; the match to TRBD1 covers 11 bases. CDR3 length: 14 residues. After removal of 4 bases from V and 4 bases from J, the junction contained 2 bases not matched to a gene. The germline V gene has CDR1 SNHLY and CDR2 FYNNEI. CDR3: CASSGTGGVYGYTF. Written as DNA, the CDR3 is TGTGCCAGCAGTGGGACAGGGGGCGTCTATGGCTACACCTTC.

As to this clonotype: It is likely a read error, because the conserved phenylalanine at the end of the CDR3 is missing. It is unclear where the CDR3 begins or ends on the DNA, so no DNA is shown, and the CDR3 is as TCRdb lists it. The chain combines TRBV29-1 with TRBJ1-5. In germline, CDR1 is SQVTM, CDR2 ANQGSEA. The CDR3 length equals 12 residues, ends included. The CDR3 loop reads CSPERLNQPQRS.

This clonotype was recorded a few times. A much larger clone lies one base from this, so it may be a read error. CDR3 sequence (DNA): TGTGCCAGCAGTTTAGGGACTAGCGGGAGTCTCTACGAGCGGTACTTC. This encodes CASSLGTSGSLYERYF. The chain couples TRBV28 to TRBJ2-7; TRBD2 matches 14 bases. Per germline, CDR1 MDHEN and CDR2 SYDVKM. The CDR3 has 16 residues.

This clonotype showed up many times. The rearrangement uses TRBV11-2 and TRBJ2-7; D is undetermined. The germline gives CDR1 SGHAT, CDR2 FQNNGV. V gave up 0 bases and J gave up 0 bases, with 6 bases separating them. The CDR3 loop spans 14 amino acids. The CDR3, as DNA: TGTGCCAGCAGCTTAGAGTGGGGCTCCTACGAGCAGTACTTC. Translated, it gives CASSLEWGSYEQYF.

By sample fraction, this clonotype is medium-sized. The rearrangement joins TRBV30 to TRBJ2-7; D is undetermined. The length of the CDR3 is 12 residues. Trimming stripped 0 bases from V and 5 bases from J, with 8 bases between. CDR1 and CDR2 (germline): GTSNPN, SVGIG (reference sequence). The CDR3 protein is CAWSVDRDEQYF. The CDR3 nucleotides are TGTGCCTGGAGTGTAGACCGCGACGAGCAGTACTTC.

In the case of this clonotype: A read error is possible here, since a much larger clone lies one base away. The V gene is TRBV20-1, the J gene TRBJ2-7; tentative D call: TRBD2 (6 bases). Germline V gives CDR1 DFQATT, CDR2 SNEGSKA (reference sequence). The length of the CDR3 is 15 residues. Trimming removed 0 bases at V and 4 bases at J, with 16 bases between. The CDR3 DNA follows: TGCAGTGCTAGAGATTTAGGGACTGGCACTTACGAGCAGTACTTC. Protein: CSARDLGTGTYEQYF.

This clonotype was observed many times. The CDR3 loop reads CSARATPSGQPQHF. CDR3 bases: TGCAGTGCAAGGGCGACCCCAAGCGGACAGCCCCAGCATTTT. This chain joins TRBV20-1 and TRBJ1-5; D call uncertain. This CDR3 is built from 14 residues. V was cut by 6 bases and J by 7 bases, with 19 bases left in between. The germline gives CDR1 DFQATT, CDR2 SNEGSKA (reference sequence).

This clonotype is labeled medium-sized. The junction departs from the called germline gene at one end, perhaps through a read error. The V call is TRBV29-1, the J call TRBJ2-1; 8 nucleotides match TRBD2. The CDR3 spans 15 residues. The V gene's germline CDR1 is SQVTM and CDR2 ANQGSEA. CDR3 DNA sequence: TGCAGCGTTGTAATGGGGACTAGGTCCTCCAATGAGCAGTTCTTC. Residues: CSVVMGTRSSNEQFF.

This clonotype was counted at least ten times. The genes are TRBV11-3 and TRBJ2-1, with a weak D call TRBD1 (5 bases). Germline values: CDR1 SGHNT, CDR2 YENEEA. The V end was cut by 5 bases, the J end by 12 bases, with 11 bases between. The CDR3 has 11 amino acids. For the CDR3, the DNA is TGTGCCAGCAGCGCAATGGGGCTGCAGTTCTTC. This sequence encodes CASSAMGLQFF.

This chain uses TRBV7-9 with TRBJ2-5; perhaps D is TRBD1 or TRBD2 (5 bases each). The CDR3 covers 15 residues. Germline-derived CDR1 and CDR2 are SEHNR and FQNEAQ (reference sequence). The germline V and J ends were trimmed by 5 bases and 5 bases, with 18 bases remaining between them. CDR3 sequence reads: CASSRPYGADETQYF. Here the CDR3 DNA reads TGTGCCAGCAGCCGGCCGTACGGGGCCGATGAGACCCAGTACTTC.

This clonotype counts as medium-sized. The chain uses TRBV9 and TRBJ2-3; D possibly corresponds to TRBD2 (6 bases). Deletions cut 3 bases from V and 2 bases from J, with 19 bases between. The CDR3 has 17 residues. From germline, CDR1 is SGDLS and CDR2 YYNGEE. The CDR3 DNA sequence: TGTGCCAGCAGCGGCTACATGGGGGGAGGACCCACAGATACGCAGTATTTT. Amino acids: CASSGYMGGGPTDTQYF.

A word on this clonotype: The germline gene is not matched at one end of the junction; a read error may be the cause. The V call is TRBV4-1, the J call TRBJ2-7; 8 bases are shared with TRBD1. The germline gives CDR1 MGHRA, CDR2 YSYEKL. This CDR3 region has 15 residues. The CDR3 coding sequence is TGCGCCAGCAACCAAGGGTCAGGGGGCGCATACGAGCAGTACTTC. It is translated as CASNQGSGGAYEQYF.

This clonotype was picked up many times. This chain links TRBV27 with TRBJ2-2; no definite D call. CDR3 size: 14 residues. In germline, CDR1 is MNHEY, CDR2 SMNVEV (reference sequence). The V and J ends lost 2 bases and 7 bases respectively, with 11 bases between them. The CDR3 sequence: CASSLAVDYGELFF. CDR3 bases: TGTGCCAGCAGTTTAGCCGTAGATTACGGGGAGCTGTTTTTT.

By share of the sample, this clonotype is medium-sized (0.01 to 0.1%). The gene calls are TRBV3-1 and TRBJ2-3, with 7 bases matching TRBD1. V was pared by 2 bases and J by 4 bases, with 9 bases of the junction left unmatched. CDR1 LGHDT and CDR2 YNNKEL come from the germline V gene (reference sequence). The CDR3 has 16 residues. CDR3 bases: TGTGCCAGCAGCCAACTAACATGGGGACAGTCAGATACGCAGTATTTT. Translation gives CASSQLTWGQSDTQYF.

This clonotype is termed medium-sized. The chain combines TRBV29-1 with TRBJ1-1; D not resolved. This CDR3 contains 11 residues. The V gene lost 4 bases and the J gene lost 1 base, with 4 bases spanning the gap. CDR1 is SQVTM and CDR2 is ANQGSEA in the germline V gene. For the CDR3, the DNA is TGCAGCGTTGTAGGGAACACTGAAGCTTTCTTT. The encoded protein is CSVVGNTEAFF.

This clonotype is labeled medium-sized. The rearrangement joins TRBV6-2 or TRBV6-3 to TRBJ2-5; no clear D. Germline V gene sequence: CDR1 MNHEY, CDR2 SVGEGT. V was shortened by 2 bases and J by 0 bases, with 4 bases between the two germline ends. The CDR3 sequence is 13 residues long. The CDR3 bases are TGTGCCAGCAGTTACCAGAACCAAGAGACCCAGTACTTC. The encoded protein is CASSYQNQETQYF.